This TCR beta chain appears in the sequencing data of a study of T cell responses to AZD1222 COVID-19 vaccine. Germline V gives CDR1 LNHDA, CDR2 SQIVND (reference sequence). J gave up 5 bases and V 2 bases, and 4 bases lay outside the gene matches. The CDR3 sequence is 14 residues long. Study results and limitations: In a largely white British group with more females than males, clonal diversity was possibly underestimated. Just five to seven people given AZD1222 tested seropositive at baseline. Spike was spanned by vaccine-associated CD4 TCRs, which were dominant at 160-218 and 743-854.

A word on this clone: Its antigen is undetermined.

Pooling of second doses given at about 4 or about 12 weeks was done. Using immunoSEQ multiplex PCR, the repertoire was profiled, and TCRdb retains in-frame clones only, with some absent. The sample has 150,000 to 200,000 clones; roughly 92% are singletons. V and J are TRBV19 and TRBJ1-1; TRBD1 agrees at 8 bases. This specimen was peripheral blood, taken 28 days after the second AZD1222 dose. The source of this sequence is an adult who received the AZD1222 COVID-19 vaccine. The CDR3 nucleotides read TGTGCCAGTAGTATACAGGGGGCTGGGACTGAAGCTTTCTTT. Amino acid sequence: CASSIQGAGTEAFF.